The 18 T cell receptor beta chains listed next were all sequenced from one sample in a study of T cell clonality in common variable immunodeficiency. Profiling relied on immunoSEQ multiplex PCR, and the TCRdb table lists in-frame clones only, not all of them. The sample yields 35,000 to 55,000 clones, without any singletons. The sequenced sample was peripheral blood mononuclear cells. The origin of the receptors is a person aged 18-70 years in good health.

This clone was counted ten times or more. CDR3: CASSDSSRASTNEKLFF. The CDR3 DNA, read in part, is TGTGCCAGCAGTGACTCGAGCAGGGCCTCAACTAATGAAAAA. The chain has TRBV6-4 and TRBJ1-4; perhaps TRBD1 as D (5 bases). The CDR3 end falls 3 residues outside the read, so it is completed with the germline J gene. CDR1 is MRHNA and CDR2 is SNTAGT in the germline V gene. With 0 bases removed from V and 0 bases from J, the gap between germline ends came to 11 bases. The CDR3 contains 17 residues.

This clone showed up many times. The sequenced fragment ends 3 residues before the CDR3 boundary, so the rest is inferred from the germline J gene. The chain combines TRBV30 with TRBJ2-7; 7 nucleotides line up with TRBD2. The CDR3 spans 12 residues. The trim removed 4 bases at V and 2 bases at J, leaving 2 bases unmatched. The germline V gene encodes CDR1 GTSNPN and CDR2 SVGIG (reference sequence). The DNA read from the CDR3 is TGTGCCTGGACGGCGGGAGCCTACGAG. Translating gives CAWTAGAYE. The entire CDR3 reads CAWTAGAYEQYF.

This clone has at least ten counts. The DNA ends 3 residues before the CDR3 does, and the rest of the CDR3 is filled in from the germline J gene. The chain links TRBV2 to TRBJ2-2, with TRBD1 matching over 7 bases. Germline-derived CDR1 and CDR2 are SNHLY and FYNNEI. The CDR3 covers 14 residues. Trimming took 6 bases from V and 8 from J; bases not matched to a gene: 9. The CDR3 spells CASSPPDREGELFF. Incomplete CDR3 DNA: TGTGCCAGCAGCCCCCCTGACAGGGAAGGGGAG. The full variable domain, with the rest looked up from reference TRBV2 and TRBJ2-2, is EPEVTQTPSHQVTQMGQEVILRCVPISNHLYFYWYRQILGQKVEFLVSFYNNEISEKSEIFDDQFSVERPDGSNFTLKIRSTKLEDSAMYFCASSPPDREGELFFGEGSRLTVL.

This clone was counted at least ten times. The missing CDR3 end, 3 residues past where the read stops, is filled in from the germline J gene. The chain is built from TRBV6-2 or TRBV6-3 and TRBJ1-4, with 11 bases identical to TRBD1. Germline V CDR1 and CDR2: MNHEY, SVGEGT. This CDR3 comprises 14 residues. The ends lost 6 bases at V and 8 bases at J; junction bases unmatched: 5. The sequenced CDR3 bases are TGTGCCAGCAGCTTGGACAGGGGGCGAGAAAAA. Translating gives CASSLDRGREK. The entire CDR3 protein reads CASSLDRGREKLFF.

This clone was counted ten times or more. The CDR3 goes on 3 residues after the read ends, and that part is filled in from the germline J gene. This chain connects TRBV7-2 to TRBJ1-2, with TRBD1 identical over 8 bases. After removal of 5 bases from V and 4 bases from J, the junction contained 3 bases not matched to a gene. This CDR3 is 13 amino acids long. The germline V gene encodes CDR1 SGHTA and CDR2 FQGNSA. The sequenced CDR3 bases are TGTGCCAGCAGCCAGGGGGCAGGCTATGGC. Its translation is CASSQGAGYG. The entire CDR3 protein is CASSQGAGYGYTF.

Many counts were recorded for this clone. The read halts 3 residues ahead of the CDR3 end, with the missing end drawn from the germline J gene. This rearrangement joins TRBV20-1 to TRBJ2-4, with 9 nucleotides matching TRBD2. V gave up 1 base and J gave up 9 bases; unmatched junction bases: 10. CDR1 and CDR2 (germline): DFQATT, SNEGSKA (reference sequence). The CDR3 has 15 residues. The chain's CDR3 is CSARGAGGGGGIQYF. Partial CDR3 DNA: TGCAGTGCTAGAGGGGCGGGAGGGGGTGGGGGCATT.

This clone was seen many times. The read is 3 residues too short to cover the CDR3 end, so that end is filled in from the germline J gene. The chain joins TRBV19 to TRBJ2-7; 10 bases agree with TRBD2. Per the germline V gene, CDR1 is LNHDA and CDR2 is SQIVND (reference sequence). With 4 bases clipped from V and 0 bases from J, the junction kept 6 bases outside the gene matches. The length of the CDR3 is 16 residues. The CDR3 bases that were read are TGTGCCAGTAGTAGGGGACTAGCGAGAGACTCCTACGAG. Translation gives CASSRGLARDSYE. The CDR3 in its entirety is CASSRGLARDSYEQYF. Filled out from reference TRBV19 and TRBJ2-7, the complete variable domain reads DGGITQSPKYLFRKEGQNVTLSCEQNLNHDAMYWYRQDPGQGLRLIYYSQIVNDFQKGDIAEGYSVSREKKESFPLTVTSAQKNPTAFYLCASSRGLARDSYEQYFGPGTRLTVT.

This clone has ten or more counts. Read sequence stops 3 residues before the CDR3 end, and the germline J gene provides the missing end. This rearrangement joins TRBV9 to TRBJ1-2; 7 bases fit TRBD1. The germline V gene encodes CDR1 SGDLS and CDR2 YYNGEE. This CDR3 is 13 amino acids long. CDR3 in amino acids: CASTRTAGGSYTF. CDR3 DNA (partial): TGTGCCAGCACGAGGACTGCAGGGGGTAGC.

This clone was picked up many times. The CDR3 extends 3 residues past the end of the read, so its final part is completed from the germline J gene. The rearrangement uses TRBV7-2 and TRBJ2-5; a weak D match, TRBD2 (5 bases). V was pared by 4 bases and J by 4 bases, with 10 bases between. Germline assignment: CDR1 SGHTA and CDR2 FQGNSA. This CDR3 region has 13 residues. The CDR3 sequence: CASSYLGVETQYF. The CDR3 bases that were read are TGTGCCAGCAGCTACCTCGGGGTAGAGACC.

In this sample, this clone turned up many times. The CDR3 extends 3 residues past the end of the read, so its final part is completed from the germline J gene. V gene TRBV7-8 combines with J gene TRBJ1-1; possible D gene TRBD1, 6 bases. This CDR3 contains 15 residues. V dropped 7 bases and J dropped 6 bases, with 21 bases sitting between them. The germline V gene encodes CDR1 SGHVS and CDR2 FQNEAQ. CDR3 residues: CASNRRGGRVSEAFF. Partial CDR3 DNA: TGTGCCAGCAACCGCAGGGGAGGGAGGGTTTCTGAA.

This clone was observed many times. The DNA ends 3 residues before the CDR3 does, and the rest of the CDR3 is filled in from the germline J gene. The chain employs TRBV5-1 and TRBJ1-2; D may be TRBD1 (5 bases). Germline assignment: CDR1 SGHRS and CDR2 YFSETQ. The CDR3 spans 12 residues. Trimming shortened V by 4 bases and J by 7 bases, and 11 bases separated the two germline ends. CDR3 loop: CASSPQGRGYTF. CDR3 DNA (partial): TGCGCCAGCAGCCCTCAGGGTCGTGGC.

This clone was counted many times. The read comes to an end 3 residues before the CDR3 does, leaving the germline J gene to fill in the end. V is TRBV19 and J is TRBJ2-3; 7 bases are a match to TRBD1. With 4 bases clipped from V and 3 bases from J, the junction kept 4 bases outside the gene matches. This CDR3 has 14 residues. In germline, CDR1 is LNHDA, CDR2 SQIVND (reference sequence). The CDR3 loop is CASSTTGWTDTQYF. CDR3 DNA, as far as it was read: TGTGCCAGTAGTACGACAGGGTGGACAGATACG.

Ten or more counts support this clone. The CDR3 end is not reached by the read, which stops 3 residues before it; the germline J gene fills it in. The chain has TRBV6-4 and TRBJ2-3, with D possibly TRBD2 on 5 matching bases. Between the trimmed V and J ends, which lost 3 bases and 7 bases, there was a span of 8 bases. The CDR3 runs 12 residues. Looked up from germline, CDR1 is MRHNA and CDR2 is SNTAGT. The CDR3 spells CASSESGYTQYF. The CDR3 DNA, read in part, is TGTGCCAGCAGTGAATCGGGGTATACG.

In its sample, this clone was seen many times. CDR3 bases read: TGTGCCAGCAGCCCCAACAGGGCATTTCCCAGTGAA. Amino acid sequence: CASSPNRAFPSE. The full-length CDR3 reads as CASSPNRAFPSEAFF. The J gene is TRBJ1-1, the V gene TRBV5-4; D is possibly TRBD1 (6 bases). The CDR3 end falls 3 residues outside the read, so it is completed with the germline J gene. The CDR3 spans 15 residues. V was trimmed by 4 bases and J by 7 bases, leaving 20 bases between them. Germline V gives CDR1 SGHNT, CDR2 YYREEE (reference sequence).

This clone was observed at least ten times. The read terminates 3 residues ahead of where the CDR3 ends, so the germline J gene completes it. The chain joins TRBV5-1 to TRBJ2-2; 13 nucleotides align to TRBD2. Germline-derived CDR1 and CDR2 are SGHRS and YFSETQ. The CDR3 loop spans 14 amino acids. Losses at the gene ends were 9 bases for V and 7 bases for J; bases not matched to a gene: 6. CDR3 sequence: CATRLAGGGGELFF. CDR3 DNA (partial): TGCGCCACCCGACTAGCGGGAGGTGGCGGGGAG.

This clone was seen ten or more times. The read ends 3 residues before the CDR3 terminus; that terminus is restored from the germline J gene. The chain links TRBV20-1 to TRBJ2-7, with D possibly matching TRBD2 (7 bases). V lost 6 bases and J 0 bases, leaving 12 bases between the germline ends. Looked up from germline, CDR1 is DFQATT and CDR2 is SNEGSKA (reference sequence). CDR3 length: 13 residues. Partial CDR3 DNA: TGCAGTGCCCGCGGGGGACACTCCTACGAG. This encodes CSARGGHSYE. The full CDR3 is CSARGGHSYEQYF.

This clone has ten or more counts. The CDR3 end is not reached by the read, which stops 3 residues before it; the germline J gene fills it in. The identical CDR3 is also encoded by other nucleotide sequences in the sample. The chain combines TRBV9 with TRBJ2-3; 8 bases line up with TRBD2. V lost 0 bases, J lost 1 base, and 1 base stayed unmatched. There are 15 residues in the CDR3. Germline CDR1 is SGDLS and CDR2 is YYNGEE. The sequenced part of the CDR3 DNA is TGTGCCAGCAGCGTAGCGGGAGGGGGCACAGATACG. This sequence encodes CASSVAGGGTDT. The whole CDR3 protein reads CASSVAGGGTDTQYF.

At least ten counts were recorded for this clone. The read gets to within 3 residues of the CDR3 end, and the germline J gene fills in the rest. The gene calls are TRBV5-4 and TRBJ1-1; maybe TRBD1 (5 bases). Germline loops: CDR1 SGHNT, CDR2 YYREEE (reference sequence). V was cut by 2 bases and J by 4 bases, with 15 bases left in between. The CDR3 runs to 15 residues. The CDR3 sequence: CASSFRWGVRTEAFF. CDR3 DNA (partial): TGTGCCAGCAGCTTCCGTTGGGGGGTTCGCACTGAA.